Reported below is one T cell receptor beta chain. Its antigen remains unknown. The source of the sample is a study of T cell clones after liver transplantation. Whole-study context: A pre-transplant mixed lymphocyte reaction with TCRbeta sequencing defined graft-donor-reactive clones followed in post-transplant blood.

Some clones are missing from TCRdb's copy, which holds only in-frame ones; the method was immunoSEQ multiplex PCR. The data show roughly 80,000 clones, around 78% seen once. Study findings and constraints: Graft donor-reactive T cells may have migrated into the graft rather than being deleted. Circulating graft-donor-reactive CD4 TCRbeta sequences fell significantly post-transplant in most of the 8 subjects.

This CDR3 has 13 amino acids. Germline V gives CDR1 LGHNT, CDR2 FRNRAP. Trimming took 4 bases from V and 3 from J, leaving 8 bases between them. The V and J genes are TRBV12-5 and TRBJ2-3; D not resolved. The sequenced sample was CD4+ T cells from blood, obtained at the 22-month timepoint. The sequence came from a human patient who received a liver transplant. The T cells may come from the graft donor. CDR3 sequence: CASGSDLTDTQYF. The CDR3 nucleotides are TGTGCTAGTGGTTCGGACCTGACAGATACGCAGTATTTT.